The subject of this entry is one T cell receptor beta chain. The antigen is unknown. The sample belongs to a study of beta chain features in type 1 diabetes. Notes on the study in general: Moderately but significantly shorter TCRB CDR3s were found in Type 1 diabetes patients in all four CD4+ subsets.

The entirety of the isolated RNA underwent reverse transcription, so expressed TCRB transcripts were sequenced. TCRdb keeps only in-frame clones here, not all; method: immunoSEQ multiplex PCR. The data show 130,000 or so clones, around 9% seen once. This CDR3 is 14 amino acids long. V shed 0 bases and J shed 7 bases, with 14 bases lying between them. Germline V gives CDR1 SGDLS, CDR2 YYNGEE. Source material: central memory CD4+ T cells from blood. This clonotype originated in a man younger than 40 with type 1 diabetes. The rearrangement uses TRBV9 and TRBJ2-7; D might be TRBD2 (7 bases). CDR3 sequence reads: CASSVAGGRWEQYF. The CDR3 DNA sequence: TGTGCCAGCAGCGTAGCGGGGGGCCGTTGGGAGCAGTACTTC.